A selection of T cell receptor beta chains follows, all from one sample in a study of blood T cell repertoires in COVID-19. Some clones are missing from TCRdb's copy, which holds only in-frame ones; the method was immunoSEQ multiplex PCR. The sample contains a few hundred thousand clones, 88% of which appear only once. The sequencing sample was made of PBMCs or T cells enriched from blood (not recorded which). The receptors originated from a woman aged 18-29 years who had recovered from COVID-19. CDR3s include the opening cysteine and the closing phenylalanine or tryptophan. A D gene is named only where the DNA matches it firmly. Rows may omit the clone size; those that give it use once, few, many or a size class.

d_call	v_call	j_call	clone_size	cdr3_aa	cdr3_nt
-	TRBV7-2	TRBJ1-2	once	CASSLAGNYGYTF	TGTGCCAGCAGCTTAGCCGGGAACTATGGCTACACCTTC
-	TRBV5-4	TRBJ1-6	-	CASSFRVADNSPLHF	TGTGCCAGCAGCTTCAGGGTAGCGGATAATTCACCCCTCCACTTT
TRBD1	TRBV18	TRBJ2-7	-	CASSPTGTGGREQYF	TGTGCCAGCTCACCTACCGGGACAGGGGGCCGCGAGCAGTACTTC
TRBD2	TRBV3-1/TRBV3-2	TRBJ2-3	once	CASSRIFRLAGADTQYF	TGTGCCAGCAGCCGAATATTTAGACTAGCGGGGGCAGATACGCAGTATTTT
TRBD1	TRBV9	TRBJ2-7	-	CASSGTGTGRDEQYF	TGTGCCAGCAGCGGCACCGGGACAGGGCGCGACGAGCAGTACTTC
-	TRBV18	TRBJ1-5	once	CASSPPNGGAGNQPQHF	TGTGCCAGCTCACCACCAAATGGGGGCGCCGGCAATCAGCCCCAGCATTTT
TRBD1	TRBV15	TRBJ1-4	-	CATSRGTGGEKLFF	TGTGCCACCAGCAGGGGGACAGGGGGAGAAAAACTGTTTTTT
TRBD2	TRBV2	TRBJ2-3	-	CASSELAGGPRGTDTQYF	TGTGCCAGCAGTGAACTAGCGGGGGGGCCGAGAGGCACAGATACGCAGTATTTT
TRBD1	TRBV13	TRBJ1-6	-	CASSRRQGSYNSPLHF	TGTGCCAGCAGCAGACGACAGGGCTCCTATAATTCACCCCTCCACTTT
-	TRBV5-1	TRBJ2-7	-	CASSVAGDYEQYF	TGCGCCAGCAGCGTGGCGGGTGATTACGAGCAGTACTTC
TRBD1	TRBV6-5	TRBJ1-2	-	CASSPGTDLYGYTF	TGTGCCAGCAGTCCCGGGACAGATCTCTATGGCTACACCTTC
TRBD2	TRBV11-3	TRBJ2-3	-	CASSLGTSGAGDTQYF	TGTGCCAGCAGCTTGGGGACTAGCGGGGCAGGGGATACGCAGTATTTT
-	TRBV29-1	TRBJ1-4	-	CSVVGVGATNEKLFF	TGCAGCGTTGTAGGGGTGGGTGCAACTAATGAAAAACTGTTTTTT
TRBD1	TRBV10-2	TRBJ2-6	-	CASSLTGAGANVLTF	TGCGCCAGCAGCCTTACAGGGGCAGGGGCCAACGTCCTGACTTTC
TRBD1	TRBV6-5	TRBJ1-2	-	CASGKTGVLGYTF	TGTGCCAGCGGCAAGACAGGGGTGTTAGGCTACACCTTC
TRBD1	TRBV15	TRBJ2-7	-	CATSDDRVTYEQYF	TGTGCCACCAGTGATGACAGGGTTACCTACGAGCAGTACTTC
TRBD2	TRBV29-1	TRBJ2-3	-	CSVEGDGSGEFTDTQYF	TGCAGCGTTGAAGGGGACGGTAGCGGGGAATTCACAGATACGCAGTATTTT
TRBD2	TRBV19	TRBJ2-3	-	CASSSRGLAGGADTQYF	TGTGCCAGTAGTAGCCGAGGACTAGCGGGGGGAGCAGATACGCAGTATTTT
TRBD2	TRBV7-2	TRBJ2-3	-	CASSQGTSGGIDTQYF	TGTGCCAGCAGCCAAGGGACTAGCGGGGGGATAGATACGCAGTATTTT
TRBD2	TRBV23-1	TRBJ2-2	-	CASSPKSGMNTGELFF	TGCGCCAGCAGTCCGAAGAGCGGGATGAACACCGGGGAGCTGTTTTTT
-	TRBV12-3/TRBV12-4	TRBJ1-2	-	CASSPSEANGYTF	TGTGCCAGCAGTCCTTCGGAGGCCAATGGCTACACCTTC
-	TRBV28	TRBJ1-5	-	CASSSGGGANQPQHF	TGTGCCAGCAGTTCCGGAGGGGGGGCGAATCAGCCCCAGCATTTT
-	TRBV9	TRBJ1-5	-	CASSATGNQPQHF	TGTGCCAGCAGCGCAACTGGCAATCAGCCCCAGCATTTT
TRBD1	TRBV4-2	TRBJ2-7	-	CASSQVTGVQYEQYF	TGTGCCAGCAGCCAAGTAACAGGGGTTCAGTACGAGCAGTACTTC
TRBD1	TRBV11-3	TRBJ1-5	once	CASRQGANQPQHF	TGTGCCAGTCGACAGGGGGCCAATCAGCCCCAGCATTTT
TRBD1	TRBV9	TRBJ1-3	-	CASSAGTGLSGNTIYF	TGTGCCAGCAGCGCTGGGACAGGTTTATCCGGAAACACCATATATTTT
-	TRBV4-3	TRBJ1-1	-	CASSQSRNTEAFF	TGCGCCAGCAGCCAATCTCGGAACACTGAAGCTTTCTTT
-	TRBV7-8	TRBJ1-4	-	CASSPRGSLNEKLFF	TGTGCCAGCAGCCCCAGGGGTAGCCTTAATGAAAAACTGTTTTTT
TRBD1	TRBV7-8	TRBJ2-7	-	CASSLVPGEGTGHEQYF	TGTGCCAGCAGCTTAGTTCCCGGTGAAGGGACAGGGCACGAGCAGTACTTC
-	TRBV14	TRBJ2-3	-	CASSQVRGADTQYF	TGTGCCAGCAGCCAAGTAAGGGGCGCGGATACGCAGTATTTT
-	TRBV5-1	TRBJ1-1	-	CASSRAERTEAFF	TGCGCCAGCAGCAGGGCCGAGCGGACTGAAGCTTTCTTT